The sample holds many counts of the clone carrying this TCR beta chain. Its antigen is unknown. The V gene's germline CDR1 is MGHDK and CDR2 SYGVNS. This CDR3 contains 17 residues. Trimming took 4 bases from V and 4 from J, leaving 19 bases between them. This record belongs to a study of T cell repertoires in cytomegalovirus infection. Study at large: Both recently identified HLA-C-restricted and well-studied HLA-B-restricted CMV epitopes were used in the study. Through public TCR beta signatures, both CMV infection and matching HLA type were indicated.

Each CDR3 protein gets one entry after TCRdb re-called the reads with MiXCR. The sample consists of fewer than 900,000 distinct CDR3 sequences, almost 30% of them appearing once. Regarding the study as a whole: Cumulative public TCR beta family frequency identified CMV carriers with the relevant HLA.

The chain employs TRBV25-1 and TRBJ2-2; D not certain. This clonotype was obtained from a human donor in good health (CMV status not recorded). Some clones in this sample may be carry-over from other donors' samples. The sample here was cultured CD8+ T cells from PBMCs, taken from culture after CMV antigen stimulation. CDR3 coding DNA: TGTGCCAGCAGTGGTTCTTCGACTGAAATTTTCACCGGGGAGCTGTTTTTT. Amino acids: CASSGSSTEIFTGELFF. Complete variable domain (other parts from reference TRBV25-1 and TRBJ2-2): EADIYQTPRYLVIGTGKKITLECSQTMGHDKMYWYQQDPGMELHLIHYSYGVNSTEKGDLSSESTVSRIRTEHFPLTLESARPSHTSQYLCASSGSSTEIFTGELFFGEGSRLTVL.